This TCR beta chain originates from a study of cytomegalovirus exposure and HLA in healthy donors. Study conclusions and caveats: Further analysis was carried out later, and it showed several of the most significant clusters appearing linked to common viral pathogens. Three CMV-associated chains proved CMV antigen-specific in vitro.

The PCR made use of 60 Vbeta and 13 Jbeta primers. Sequencing was performed with immunoSEQ multiplex PCR; in TCRdb, only in-frame clones are kept and a portion is missing. The repertoire has about 150,000 clones, roughly 85% of them found once; the top ten carry 1%. About this clone: Its antigen is undetermined.

CDR1 and CDR2 (germline): KGHSH, LQKENI. This CDR3 has 16 residues. Unmatched junction bases numbered 5, after V lost 3 bases and J lost 0 bases. This sequence was found in a boy younger than 10 in good health and CMV-seronegative. This chain links TRBV18 with TRBJ2-1; 7 nucleotides match TRBD1. The sequenced sample consisted of PBMCs. The chain's CDR3 is CASSPKTGNSYNEQFF. The CDR3 bases are TGTGCCAGCTCACCCAAGACAGGGAACTCCTACAATGAGCAGTTCTTC.